This T cell receptor (beta chain) was recorded in a study of shared clonotypes between healthy human individuals. The V gene's germline CDR1 is MNHNS and CDR2 SASEGT. The CDR3 length is 16 residues. Trimming cost V 2 bases and J 0 bases, with 12 bases left between them. Clones were sequenced by immunoSEQ multiplex PCR, and TCRdb holds only the in-frame ones, with some missing. The data hold 950,000 to 1,100,000 clones, with approximately 68% observed a single time. Sequenced sample: memory CD4+ T cells sorted from blood. Stated subset: CD45RA-negative fraction. The sequence came from a man aged 18-30 years in good health. J is TRBJ2-3 and V is TRBV6-1; no clear D. The CDR3 is CASSEWAAPSTDTQYF. CDR3 nucleotide sequence: TGTGCCAGCAGTGAATGGGCAGCCCCTAGCACAGATACGCAGTATTTT.